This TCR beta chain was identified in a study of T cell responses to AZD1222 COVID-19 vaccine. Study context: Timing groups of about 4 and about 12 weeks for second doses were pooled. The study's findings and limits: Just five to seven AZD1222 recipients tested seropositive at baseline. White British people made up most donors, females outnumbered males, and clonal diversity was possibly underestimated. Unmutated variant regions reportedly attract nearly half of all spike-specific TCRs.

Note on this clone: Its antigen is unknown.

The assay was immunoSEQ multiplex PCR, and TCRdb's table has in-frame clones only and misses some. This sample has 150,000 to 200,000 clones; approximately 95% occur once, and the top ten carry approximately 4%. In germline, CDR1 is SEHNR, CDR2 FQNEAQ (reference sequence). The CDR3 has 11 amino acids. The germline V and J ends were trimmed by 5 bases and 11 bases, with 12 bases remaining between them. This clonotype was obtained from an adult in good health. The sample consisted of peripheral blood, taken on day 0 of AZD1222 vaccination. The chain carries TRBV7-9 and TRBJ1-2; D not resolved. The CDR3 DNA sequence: TGTGCCAGCAGCGCCTCAGCGGATTACACCTTC. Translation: CASSASADYTF.